These 3 T cell receptor beta chains were sequenced from one sample in a study of radiation and T cells in renal cell carcinoma. Data came from immunoSEQ multiplex PCR; TCRdb stores just in-frame clones and leaves some out. Among about 15,000 clones listed, roughly 58% were seen once. The treatment was: treatment-naive control, cytoreductive nephrectomy. The sample in question was tumor tissue, obtained from a patient whose treatment was nephrectomy without radiotherapy. These receptor sequences come from a man in his 60s with renal cell carcinoma.

The rearrangement links TRBV6-5 to TRBJ2-3, with D perhaps TRBD2 (6 bases). In germline, CDR1 is MNHEY, CDR2 SVGAGI. This CDR3 comprises 16 residues. With 2 bases removed from V and 5 bases from J, the gap between germline ends came to 17 bases. For the CDR3, the DNA is TGTGCCAGCAGTTACAAGGAGGGAACCAAAGTAGATACGCAGTATTTT. Encoded protein: CASSYKEGTKVDTQYF.

This clone was detected once. The chain has TRBV4-3 and TRBJ2-7, with a possible D match to TRBD1 (6 bases). V was trimmed by 4 bases and J by 0 bases, leaving 13 bases between them. The CDR3 totals 15 residues. CDR1 and CDR2 from the germline V gene are LGHNA and YSLEER. The CDR3 region is CASSLRQTGSYEQYF. The CDR3 DNA reads TGCGCCAGCAGCCTAAGACAGACAGGCTCCTACGAGCAGTACTTC.

V usage is TRBV4-2 and J usage is TRBJ2-2, with 10 bases fitting TRBD2. Unmatched junction bases numbered 11, after V lost 4 bases and J lost 0 bases. CDR1 is LGHNA, CDR2 YNFKEQ, per germline. There are 19 residues in the CDR3. In nucleotides, the CDR3 is TGTGCCAGCAGCCCTCGCCAAGCGGGGGGGCCGACGAACACCGGGGAGCTGTTTTTT. Protein sequence: CASSPRQAGGPTNTGELFF.